This is a list of T cell receptor beta chains from one sample in a study of cytotoxic CD8 clonotypes in ibrutinib-treated CLL. TCRdb's copy holds only in-frame clones and misses some; the assay was immunoSEQ multiplex PCR. The sample includes some 58,000 clones, roughly 70% of them seen just once. Sequenced here: PBMCs, sampled after 12 months of ibrutinib treatment. These receptors all come from a human donor with chronic lymphocytic leukemia. Each CDR3 is given with its conserved first and last residue. A D gene is named only where the DNA matches it firmly. Rows may omit the clone size; those that give it use once, few, many or a size class.

cdr3_nt | cdr3_aa | clone_size | d_call | j_call | v_call
TGTGCCAGCAGCCTAGGGGTTTCTGGAAACACCATATATTTT | CASSLGVSGNTIYF | . | . | TRBJ1-3 | TRBV7-8
TGTGCCATCAGTCAGGTATCCTACGAGCAGTACTTC | CAISQVSYEQYF | . | . | TRBJ2-7 | TRBV10-3
TGTGCCAGCAGCGCCGATCCTGCCGTAGATACGCAGTATTTT | CASSADPAVDTQYF | . | . | TRBJ2-3 | TRBV9
TGTGCCATCAGTGGTAAGGGGCCGATGGTCGATGAGCAGTTCTTC | CAISGKGPMVDEQFF | few | . | TRBJ2-1 | TRBV10-3
TGTGCCAGCAGCTTGGGACAGGGCGTTACCTACGAGCAGTACTTC | CASSLGQGVTYEQYF | once | TRBD1 | TRBJ2-7 | TRBV5-6
TGTGCCAGCAGCCCCGACCGGGATACGCAGTATTTT | CASSPDRDTQYF | . | . | TRBJ2-3 | TRBV7-2
TGTGCCAGTAGAAAACAGGGGGCGGACGAGCAGTACTTC | CASRKQGADEQYF | once | TRBD1 | TRBJ2-7 | TRBV19
TGTGCCAGCAGCTCCCGGGACAGGGGGCGTCACGAGCAGTACTTC | CASSSRDRGRHEQYF | . | TRBD1 | TRBJ2-7 | TRBV28
TGCGCCAGCAGCTTTTTACAGGGAAACCAAGAGACCCAGTACTTC | CASSFLQGNQETQYF | few | . | TRBJ2-5 | TRBV5-1
TGCAGCGTTGATGAGGGGAAGGCCTATGGCTACACCTTC | CSVDEGKAYGYTF | . | . | TRBJ1-2 | TRBV29-1
TGTGCCAGCGCCATCCCAGGGGGCACCCATGAAAAACTGTTTTTT | CASAIPGGTHEKLFF | . | TRBD1 | TRBJ1-4 | TRBV28
TGTGCCAGCAGCTTAGCTGCCGAGGGATCATACGAGCAGTACTTC | CASSLAAEGSYEQYF | . | . | TRBJ2-7 | TRBV7-2
TGTGCCAGTAGTATTTTATTCGGGGGCATGTCAGATACGCAGTATTTT | CASSILFGGMSDTQYF | . | . | TRBJ2-3 | TRBV19
TGCGCCAGCAGCTTGGAACTTAATTCACCCCTCCACTTT | CASSLELNSPLHF | . | . | TRBJ1-6 | TRBV5-1
TGTGCCTGGAGTAGGGACAGGAAATACGAGCAGTACTTC | CAWSRDRKYEQYF | . | TRBD1 | TRBJ2-7 | TRBV30
TGTGCCAGCACCCCCCAGGGACAGATTAACACTGAAGCTTTCTTT | CASTPQGQINTEAFF | . | TRBD1 | TRBJ1-1 | TRBV6-6
TGTGCCAGCAGCTTAGCGGACAGGGGGCTAACTGGGGCCAACGTCCTGACTTTC | CASSLADRGLTGANVLTF | . | TRBD1 | TRBJ2-6 | TRBV7-8
TGCGCCAGCAGTGAGGTCCCCCGCCTGTCTGAGCAGTACTTC | CASSEVPRLSEQYF | . | . | TRBJ2-7 | TRBV10-2
TGCAGCGTTCGGGCCGGACAGGCGAACTATGGCTACACCTTC | CSVRAGQANYGYTF | . | TRBD1 | TRBJ1-2 | TRBV29-1
TGTGCCAGCTCACCAACGACCATGTCTCGGGATGAGCAGTTCTTC | CASSPTTMSRDEQFF | . | . | TRBJ2-1 | TRBV18